This entry is about one T cell receptor (beta chain). Together with a sample-barcoded 5' primer, a J-beta primer mix was included in a second PCR lasting roughly 6 to 12 cycles. TCRdb independently ran MiXCR on the 5' RACE reads; one entry per CDR3 protein. The sample has about 680,000 distinct CDR3 sequences; over 45% are singletons. The entry originates in a study of blood T cells in healthy people across ages. The V gene's germline CDR1 is MNHEY and CDR2 SVGAGI. Trimming shortened V by 0 bases and J by 7 bases, and 7 bases separated the two germline ends. The CDR3 loop spans 13 amino acids. Material for sequencing was blood. The sequence derives from a woman aged 55-70 years in good health. This chain links TRBV6-5 with TRBJ2-1, with D uncertain. This chain's CDR3 is CASSYSPSNEQFF. In DNA form, the CDR3 reads TGTGCCAGCAGTTACTCCCCCTCGAATGAGCAGTTCTTC.